This record covers a single TCR beta chain. CDR1 and CDR2 (germline): KGHDR, SFDVKD. V lost 2 bases and J lost 0; bases outside the gene matches: 5. This CDR3 has 17 amino acids. This entry comes from a study of blood T cell repertoires in COVID-19. Study overall: COVID-19 samples, acute and convalescent, were from the United States, Italy and Spain. PBMCs, B-cell-depleted T cells, or T cells were the source of the cDNA or gDNA that made up the material.

In the authors' methods: Amplifying reference gene primers gave estimates of nucleated cell counts. Sequenced by immunoSEQ multiplex PCR; TCRdb stores in-frame clones only, minus some. For V, J and clone size, that table is used; D and trimming come from the DNA. There are approximately 71,000 clones in the sample; just over 90% occur only once, and over 4% lies in the top ten. Sequencing used peripheral blood. The clonotype was recovered from a woman in her late teens or twenties with acute or convalescent COVID-19. The chain links TRBV24-1 to TRBJ2-1; 8 bases fit TRBD2. CDR3 nucleotides: TGTGCCACCAGTGATTCGAGAGCGGGAGACTCCTACAATGAGCAGTTCTTC. This gives the protein CATSDSRAGDSYNEQFF.